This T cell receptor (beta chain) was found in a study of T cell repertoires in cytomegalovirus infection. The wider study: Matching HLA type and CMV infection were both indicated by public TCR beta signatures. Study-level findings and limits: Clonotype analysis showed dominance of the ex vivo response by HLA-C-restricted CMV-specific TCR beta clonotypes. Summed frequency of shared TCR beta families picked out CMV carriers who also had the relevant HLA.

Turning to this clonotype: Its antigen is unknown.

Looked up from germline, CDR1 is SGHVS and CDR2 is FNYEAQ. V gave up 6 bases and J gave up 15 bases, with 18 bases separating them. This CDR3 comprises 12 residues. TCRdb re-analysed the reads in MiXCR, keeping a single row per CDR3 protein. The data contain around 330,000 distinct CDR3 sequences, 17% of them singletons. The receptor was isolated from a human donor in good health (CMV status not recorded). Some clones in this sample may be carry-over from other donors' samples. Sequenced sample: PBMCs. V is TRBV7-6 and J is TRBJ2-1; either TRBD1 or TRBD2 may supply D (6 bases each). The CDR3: CASSQDRGRRFF. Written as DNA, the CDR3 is TGTGCCAGCAGTCAAGACCGGGGGCGTCGGTTCTTC. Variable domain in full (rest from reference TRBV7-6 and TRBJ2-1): GAGVSQSPRYKVTKRGQDVALRCDPISGHVSLYWYRQALGQGPEFLTYFNYEAQQDKSGLPNDRFSAERPEGSISTLTIQRTEQRDSAMYRCASSQDRGRRFFGPGTRLTVL.